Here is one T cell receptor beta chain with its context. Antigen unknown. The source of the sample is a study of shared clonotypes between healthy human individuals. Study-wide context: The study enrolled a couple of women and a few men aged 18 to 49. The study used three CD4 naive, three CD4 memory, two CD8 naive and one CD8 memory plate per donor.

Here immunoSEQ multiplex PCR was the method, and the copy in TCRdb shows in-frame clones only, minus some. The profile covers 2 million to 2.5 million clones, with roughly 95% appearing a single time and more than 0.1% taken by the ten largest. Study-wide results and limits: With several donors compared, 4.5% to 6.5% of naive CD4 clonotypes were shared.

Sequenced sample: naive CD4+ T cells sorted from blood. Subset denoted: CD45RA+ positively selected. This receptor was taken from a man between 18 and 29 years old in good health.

The CDR3 spells CASSLDISMNTEAFF. In DNA, the CDR3 is TGTGCCAGCAGCTTAGACATAAGCATGAACACTGAAGCTTTCTTT. V usage is TRBV11-2 and J usage is TRBJ1-1; D is undetermined. The ends were cut back, 0 bases at V and 0 bases at J, with 8 bases in the middle. CDR1 SGHAT and CDR2 FQNNGV come from the germline V gene. CDR3 size: 15 residues.